This T cell receptor (beta chain) came from a study of OX40 agonist ivuxolimab in advanced cancers. Per the germline V gene, CDR1 is KGHSH and CDR2 is LQKENI. V dropped 5 bases and J dropped 4 bases, with 12 bases sitting between them. This CDR3 has 15 residues. This table comes from immunoSEQ multiplex PCR, and its TCRdb copy is limited to in-frame clones, with some not included. The sample shows about 36,000 clones, just under 75% of them seen only once. The chain links TRBV18 to TRBJ2-6; D is unclear. The sample consisted of CD4+ or CD8+ T cells sorted from blood, taken in a trial of the OX40 agonist ivuxolimab. The source is an adult with an advanced solid tumor such as melanoma, head and neck, liver or kidney cancer. The CDR3 DNA is TGTGCCAGCTCAGAGACAAATCCCGGGGCCAACGTCCTGACTTTC. Residues: CASSETNPGANVLTF.